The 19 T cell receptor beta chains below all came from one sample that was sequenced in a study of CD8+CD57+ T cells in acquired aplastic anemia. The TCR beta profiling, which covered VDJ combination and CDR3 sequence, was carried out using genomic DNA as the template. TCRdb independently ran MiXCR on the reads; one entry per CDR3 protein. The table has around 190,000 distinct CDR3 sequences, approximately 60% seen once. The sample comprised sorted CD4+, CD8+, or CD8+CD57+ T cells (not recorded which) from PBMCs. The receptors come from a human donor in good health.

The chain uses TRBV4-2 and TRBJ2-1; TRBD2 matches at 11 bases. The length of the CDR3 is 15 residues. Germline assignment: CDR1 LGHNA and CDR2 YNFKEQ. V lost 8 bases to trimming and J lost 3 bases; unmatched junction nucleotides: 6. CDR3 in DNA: TGTGCCAGCGGCTACGGGACTAGCGGCTACAATGAGCAGTTCTTC. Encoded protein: CASGYGTSGYNEQFF.

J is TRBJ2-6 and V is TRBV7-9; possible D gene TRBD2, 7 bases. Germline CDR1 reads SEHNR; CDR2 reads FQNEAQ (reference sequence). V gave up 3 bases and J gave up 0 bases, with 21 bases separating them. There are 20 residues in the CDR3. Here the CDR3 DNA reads TGTGCCAGCAGCTTTAGCGCAGCTACGGGGGGCAGCTCTGGGGCCAACGTCCTGACTTTC. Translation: CASSFSAATGGSSGANVLTF.

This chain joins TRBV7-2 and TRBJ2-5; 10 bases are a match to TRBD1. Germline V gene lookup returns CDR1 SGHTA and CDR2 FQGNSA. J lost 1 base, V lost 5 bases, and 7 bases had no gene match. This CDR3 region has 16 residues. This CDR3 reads CTSSLRDRGFQETQYF. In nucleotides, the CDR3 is TGTACCAGCAGCCTCCGGGACAGGGGATTCCAAGAGACCCAGTACTTC. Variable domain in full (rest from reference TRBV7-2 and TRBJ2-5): GAGVSQSPSNKVTEKGKDVELRCDPISGHTALYWYRQSLGQGLEFLIYFQGNSAPDKSGLPSDRFSAERTGGSVSTLTIQRTQQEDSAVYLCTSSLRDRGFQETQYFGPGTRLLVL.

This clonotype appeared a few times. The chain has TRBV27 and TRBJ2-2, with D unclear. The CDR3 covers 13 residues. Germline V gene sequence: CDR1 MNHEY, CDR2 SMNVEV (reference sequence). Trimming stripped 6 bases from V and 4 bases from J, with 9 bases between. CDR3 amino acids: CASSPGITGELFF. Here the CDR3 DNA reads TGTGCCAGCAGCCCGGGCATCACCGGGGAGCTGTTTTTT.

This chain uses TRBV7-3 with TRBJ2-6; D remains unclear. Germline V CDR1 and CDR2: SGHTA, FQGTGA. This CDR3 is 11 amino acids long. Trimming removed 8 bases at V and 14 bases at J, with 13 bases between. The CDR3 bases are TGTGCCAGCCCAAAGCTGGGAATCCTGACTTTC. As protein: CASPKLGILTF.

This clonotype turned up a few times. The CDR3: CASSDSGDSNQPQHF. CDR3 nucleotide sequence: TGTGCCAGCAGTGACTCCGGTGATAGCAATCAGCCCCAGCATTTT. The rearrangement joins TRBV6-4 to TRBJ1-5, with D uncertain. The CDR3 consists of 15 residues. Germline CDR1 is MRHNA and CDR2 is SNTAGT. The germline V and J ends were trimmed by 0 bases and 0 bases, with 6 bases remaining between them.

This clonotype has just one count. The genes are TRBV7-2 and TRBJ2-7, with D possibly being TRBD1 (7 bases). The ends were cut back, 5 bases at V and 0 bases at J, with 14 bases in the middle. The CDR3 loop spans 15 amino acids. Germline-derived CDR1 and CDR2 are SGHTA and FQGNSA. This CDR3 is CASSQGGGSSYEQYF. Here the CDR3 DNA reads TGTGCCAGCAGCCAAGGAGGGGGCAGCTCCTACGAGCAGTACTTC.

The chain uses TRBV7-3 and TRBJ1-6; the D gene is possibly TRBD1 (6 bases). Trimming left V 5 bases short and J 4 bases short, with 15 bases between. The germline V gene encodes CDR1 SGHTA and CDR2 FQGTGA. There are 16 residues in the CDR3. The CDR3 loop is CASSEGGRGYNSPLHF. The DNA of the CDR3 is TGTGCCAGCAGCGAAGGGGGTCGGGGGTATAATTCACCCCTCCACTTT.

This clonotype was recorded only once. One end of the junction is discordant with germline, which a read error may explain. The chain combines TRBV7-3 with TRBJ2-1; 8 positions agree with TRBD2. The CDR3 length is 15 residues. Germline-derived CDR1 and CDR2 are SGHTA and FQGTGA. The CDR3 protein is CASSFPAGEDNEQFF. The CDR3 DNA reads TGTGCCAGTAGCTTCCCAGCGGGAGAGGACAACGAGCAGTTCTTC.

This CDR3 is CASSAPGGEAFF. The DNA for the CDR3 is TGTGCCAGCAGCGCCCCAGGGGGTGAAGCTTTCTTT. This chain connects TRBV7-2 to TRBJ1-1, with 7 positions matching TRBD1. V dropped 5 bases and J dropped 7; count of bases not matched to a gene: 4. This CDR3 has 12 residues. Looked up from germline, CDR1 is SGHTA and CDR2 is FQGNSA.

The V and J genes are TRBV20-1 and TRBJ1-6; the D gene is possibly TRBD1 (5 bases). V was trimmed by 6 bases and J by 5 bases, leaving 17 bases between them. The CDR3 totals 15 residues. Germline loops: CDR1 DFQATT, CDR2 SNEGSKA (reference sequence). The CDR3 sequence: CSASLPGPNNSPLHF. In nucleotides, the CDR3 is TGCAGTGCCTCCCTGCCAGGGCCCAATAATTCACCCCTCCACTTT.

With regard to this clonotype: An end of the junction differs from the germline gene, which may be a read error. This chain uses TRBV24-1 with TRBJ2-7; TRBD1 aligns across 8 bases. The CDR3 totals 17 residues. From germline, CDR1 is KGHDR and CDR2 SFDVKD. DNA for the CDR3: TGTGCCACCAGTGACTCCGGGACAGGCGTAGGATCATACGAGCAGCACTTC. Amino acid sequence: CATSDSGTGVGSYEQHF.

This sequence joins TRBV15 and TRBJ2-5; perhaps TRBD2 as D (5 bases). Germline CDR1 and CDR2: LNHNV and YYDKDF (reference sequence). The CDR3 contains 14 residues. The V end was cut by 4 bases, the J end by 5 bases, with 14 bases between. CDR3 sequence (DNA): TGTGCCACCAGCATTGGAGGAGAAGGGGAGACCCAGTACTTC. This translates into CATSIGGEGETQYF.

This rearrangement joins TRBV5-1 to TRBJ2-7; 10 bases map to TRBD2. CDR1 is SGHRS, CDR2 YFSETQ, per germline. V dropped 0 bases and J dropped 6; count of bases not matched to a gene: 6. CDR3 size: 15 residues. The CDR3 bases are TGCGCCAGCAGCTTGGAGGCTAGCGGGAGAGGCGAGCAGTACTTC. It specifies CASSLEASGRGEQYF.

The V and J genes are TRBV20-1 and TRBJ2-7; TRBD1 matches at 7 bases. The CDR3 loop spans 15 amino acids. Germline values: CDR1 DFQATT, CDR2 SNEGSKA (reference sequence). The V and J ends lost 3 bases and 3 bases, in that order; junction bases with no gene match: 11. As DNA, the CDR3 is TGCAGTGCTAGGGAAGACAGGGAGAGCTACTACGAGCAGTACTTC. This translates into CSAREDRESYYEQYF.

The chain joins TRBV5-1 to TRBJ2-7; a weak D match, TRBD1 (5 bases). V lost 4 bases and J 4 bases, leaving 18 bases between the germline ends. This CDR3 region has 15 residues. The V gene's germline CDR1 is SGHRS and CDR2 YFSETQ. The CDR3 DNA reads TGCGCCAGCAGCCAGTATCTGACAGCAGAATACGAGCAGTACTTC. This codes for CASSQYLTAEYEQYF.

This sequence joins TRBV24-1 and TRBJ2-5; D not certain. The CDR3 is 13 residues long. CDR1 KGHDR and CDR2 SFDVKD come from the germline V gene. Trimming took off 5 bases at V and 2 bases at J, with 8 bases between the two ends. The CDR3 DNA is TGTGCCACCAGTGGGGCGTGGCAAGAGACCCAGTACTTC. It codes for CATSGAWQETQYF.

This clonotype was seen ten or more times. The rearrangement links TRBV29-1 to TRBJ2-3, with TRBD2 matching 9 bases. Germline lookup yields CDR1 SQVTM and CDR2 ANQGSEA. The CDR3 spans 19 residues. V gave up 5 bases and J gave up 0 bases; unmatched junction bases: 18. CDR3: CSVPQGGGLAGYSTDTQYF. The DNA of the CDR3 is TGCAGCGTTCCACAAGGGGGGGGGCTAGCGGGATACAGCACAGATACGCAGTATTTT.

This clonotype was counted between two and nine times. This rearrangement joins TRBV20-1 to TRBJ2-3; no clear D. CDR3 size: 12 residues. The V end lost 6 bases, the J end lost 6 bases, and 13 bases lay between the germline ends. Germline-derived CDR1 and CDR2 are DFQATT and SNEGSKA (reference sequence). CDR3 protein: CSAPSRSDTQYF. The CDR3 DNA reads TGCAGTGCCCCCTCACGTTCGGATACGCAGTATTTT.